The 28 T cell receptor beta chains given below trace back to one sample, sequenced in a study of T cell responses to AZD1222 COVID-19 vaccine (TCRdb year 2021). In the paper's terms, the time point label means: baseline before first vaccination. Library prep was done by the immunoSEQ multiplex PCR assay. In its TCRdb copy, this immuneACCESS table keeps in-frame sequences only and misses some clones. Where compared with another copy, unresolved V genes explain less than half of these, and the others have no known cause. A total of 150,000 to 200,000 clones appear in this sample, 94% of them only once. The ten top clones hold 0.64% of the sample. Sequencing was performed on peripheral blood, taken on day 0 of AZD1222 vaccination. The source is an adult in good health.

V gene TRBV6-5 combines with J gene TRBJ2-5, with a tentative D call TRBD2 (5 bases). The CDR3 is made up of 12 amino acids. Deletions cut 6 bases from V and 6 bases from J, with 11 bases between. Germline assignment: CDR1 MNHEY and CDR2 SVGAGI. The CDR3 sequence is CASSQAAQTQYF. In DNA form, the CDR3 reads TGTGCCAGCAGCCAAGCGGCGCAGACCCAGTACTTC.

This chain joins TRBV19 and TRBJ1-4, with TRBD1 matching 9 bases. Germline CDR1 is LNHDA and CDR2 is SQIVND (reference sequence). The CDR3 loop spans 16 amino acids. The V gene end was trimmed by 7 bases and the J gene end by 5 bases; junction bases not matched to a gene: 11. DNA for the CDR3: TGTGCCAGTAATTCTGTAATGGGACAGGGAAATGAAAAACTGTTTTTT. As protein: CASNSVMGQGNEKLFF. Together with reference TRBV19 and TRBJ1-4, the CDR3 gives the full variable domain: DGGITQSPKYLFRKEGQNVTLSCEQNLNHDAMYWYRQDPGQGLRLIYYSQIVNDFQKGDIAEGYSVSREKKESFPLTVTSAQKNPTAFYLCASNSVMGQGNEKLFFGSGTQLSVL.

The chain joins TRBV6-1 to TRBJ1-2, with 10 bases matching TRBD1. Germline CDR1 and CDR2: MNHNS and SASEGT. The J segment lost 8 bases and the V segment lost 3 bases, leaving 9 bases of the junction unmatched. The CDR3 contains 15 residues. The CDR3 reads CASSDTVGTGEGYTF. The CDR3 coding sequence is TGTGCCAGCAGTGACACCGTAGGGACAGGGGAAGGCTACACCTTC.

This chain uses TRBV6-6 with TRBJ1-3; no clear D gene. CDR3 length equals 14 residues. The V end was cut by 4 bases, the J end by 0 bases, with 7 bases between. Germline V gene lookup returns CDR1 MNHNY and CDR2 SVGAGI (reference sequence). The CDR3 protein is CASSFTSSGNTIYF. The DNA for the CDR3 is TGTGCCAGCAGTTTCACCAGCTCTGGAAACACCATATATTTT.

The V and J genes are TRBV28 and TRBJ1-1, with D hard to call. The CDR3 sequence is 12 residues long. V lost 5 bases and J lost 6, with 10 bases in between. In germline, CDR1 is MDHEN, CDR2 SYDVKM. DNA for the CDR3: TGTGCCAGCAGTCTACCTAAGGCTGAAGCTTTCTTT. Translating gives CASSLPKAEAFF.

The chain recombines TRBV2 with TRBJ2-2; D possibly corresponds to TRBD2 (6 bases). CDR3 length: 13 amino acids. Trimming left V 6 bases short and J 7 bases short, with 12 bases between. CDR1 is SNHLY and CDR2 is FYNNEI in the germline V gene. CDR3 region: CASRKGEVGELFF. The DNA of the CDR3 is TGTGCCAGCAGGAAAGGGGAGGTCGGGGAGCTGTTTTTT.

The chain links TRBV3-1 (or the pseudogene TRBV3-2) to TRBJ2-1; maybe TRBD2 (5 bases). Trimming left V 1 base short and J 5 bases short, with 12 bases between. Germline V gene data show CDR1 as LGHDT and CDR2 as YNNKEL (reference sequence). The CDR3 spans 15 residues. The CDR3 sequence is CASSQAPWRDNEQFF. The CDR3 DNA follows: TGTGCCAGCAGCCAAGCCCCCTGGCGGGACAATGAGCAGTTCTTC.

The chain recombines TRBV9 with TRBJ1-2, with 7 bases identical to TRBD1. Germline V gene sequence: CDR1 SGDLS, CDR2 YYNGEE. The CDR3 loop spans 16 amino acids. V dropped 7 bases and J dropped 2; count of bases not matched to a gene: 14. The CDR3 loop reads CASSKDRARSNYGYTF. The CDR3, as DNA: TGTGCCAGCTCGAAAGACAGGGCACGTTCCAACTATGGCTACACCTTC.

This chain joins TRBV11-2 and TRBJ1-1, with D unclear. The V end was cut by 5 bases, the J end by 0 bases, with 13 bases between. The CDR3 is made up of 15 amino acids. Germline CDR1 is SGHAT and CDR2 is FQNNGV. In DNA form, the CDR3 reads TGTGCCAGCAGCCCTGGGTTGTCGATGAACACTGAAGCTTTCTTT. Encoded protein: CASSPGLSMNTEAFF.

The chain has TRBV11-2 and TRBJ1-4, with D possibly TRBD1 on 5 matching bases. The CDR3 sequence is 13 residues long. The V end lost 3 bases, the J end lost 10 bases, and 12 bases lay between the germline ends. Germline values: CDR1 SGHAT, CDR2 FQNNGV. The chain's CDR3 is CASSLGPSRKLFF. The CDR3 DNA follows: TGTGCCAGCAGCTTGGGACCCTCCCGAAAACTGTTTTTT.

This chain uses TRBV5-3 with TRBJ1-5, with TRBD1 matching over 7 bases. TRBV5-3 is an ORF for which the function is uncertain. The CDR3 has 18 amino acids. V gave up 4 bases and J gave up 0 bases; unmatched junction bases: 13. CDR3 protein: CARSRRQGPHNSNQPQHF. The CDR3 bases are TGTGCCAGAAGCCGAAGACAGGGTCCTCACAATAGCAATCAGCCCCAGCATTTT.

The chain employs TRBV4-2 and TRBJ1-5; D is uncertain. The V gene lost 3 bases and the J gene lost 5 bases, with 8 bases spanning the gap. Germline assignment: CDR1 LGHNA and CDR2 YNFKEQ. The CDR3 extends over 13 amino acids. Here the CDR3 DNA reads TGTGCCAGCAGCCAGGCTCCGGATCAGCCCCAGCATTTT. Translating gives CASSQAPDQPQHF.

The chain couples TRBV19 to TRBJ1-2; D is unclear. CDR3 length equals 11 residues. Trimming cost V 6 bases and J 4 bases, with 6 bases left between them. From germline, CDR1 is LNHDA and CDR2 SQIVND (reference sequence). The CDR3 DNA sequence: TGTGCCAGTAGGGCCTTCTATGGCTACACCTTC. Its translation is CASRAFYGYTF.

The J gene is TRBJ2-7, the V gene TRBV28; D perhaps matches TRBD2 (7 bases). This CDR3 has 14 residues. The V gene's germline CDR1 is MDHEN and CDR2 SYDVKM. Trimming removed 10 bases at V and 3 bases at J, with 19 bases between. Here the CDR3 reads CATVASGGHYEQYF. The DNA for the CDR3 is TGTGCCACTGTGGCTTCCGGGGGGCACTACGAGCAGTACTTC.

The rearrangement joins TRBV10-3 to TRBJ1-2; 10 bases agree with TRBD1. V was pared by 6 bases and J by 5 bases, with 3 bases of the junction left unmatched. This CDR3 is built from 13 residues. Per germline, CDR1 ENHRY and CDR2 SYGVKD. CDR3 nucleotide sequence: TGTGCCATCAGAGGGGACAGGGGTTATGGCTACACCTTC. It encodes CAIRGDRGYGYTF.

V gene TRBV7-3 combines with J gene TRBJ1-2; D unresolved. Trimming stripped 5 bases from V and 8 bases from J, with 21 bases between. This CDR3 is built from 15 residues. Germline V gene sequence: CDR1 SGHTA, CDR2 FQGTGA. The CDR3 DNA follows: TGTGCCAGCAGCCTCACCGCCGAACGGAGAGGCGGCTACACCTTC. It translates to CASSLTAERRGGYTF.

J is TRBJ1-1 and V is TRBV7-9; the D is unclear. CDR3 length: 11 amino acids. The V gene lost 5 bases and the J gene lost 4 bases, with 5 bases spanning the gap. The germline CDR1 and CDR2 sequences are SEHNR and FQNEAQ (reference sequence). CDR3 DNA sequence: TGTGCCAGCAGCCGGGGCACTGAAGCTTTCTTT. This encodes CASSRGTEAFF. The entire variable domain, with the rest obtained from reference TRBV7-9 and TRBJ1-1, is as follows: DTGVSQNPRHKITKRGQNVTFRCDPISEHNRLYWYRQTLGQGPEFLTYFQNEAQLEKSRLLSDRFSAERPKGSFSTLEIQRTEQGDSAMYLCASSRGTEAFFGQGTRLTVV.

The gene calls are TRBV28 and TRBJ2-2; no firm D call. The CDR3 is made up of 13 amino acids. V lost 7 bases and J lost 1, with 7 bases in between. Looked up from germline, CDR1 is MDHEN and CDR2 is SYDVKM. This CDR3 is CASILGNTGELFF. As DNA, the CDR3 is TGTGCCAGCATCCTGGGGAACACCGGGGAGCTGTTTTTT.

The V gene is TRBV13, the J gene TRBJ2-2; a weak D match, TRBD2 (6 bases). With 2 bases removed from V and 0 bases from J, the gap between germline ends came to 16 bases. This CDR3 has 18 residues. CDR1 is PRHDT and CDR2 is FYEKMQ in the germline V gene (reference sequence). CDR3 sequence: CASSLTIHWRANTGELFF. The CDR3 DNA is TGTGCCAGCAGCTTAACTATTCATTGGAGGGCGAACACCGGGGAGCTGTTTTTT.

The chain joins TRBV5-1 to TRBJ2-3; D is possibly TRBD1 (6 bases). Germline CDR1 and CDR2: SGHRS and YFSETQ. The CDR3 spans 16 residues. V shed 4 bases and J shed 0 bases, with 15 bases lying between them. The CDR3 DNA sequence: TGCGCCAGCAGCCCCCCCCTGGGGGCTAGCACAGATACGCAGTATTTT. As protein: CASSPPLGASTDTQYF.

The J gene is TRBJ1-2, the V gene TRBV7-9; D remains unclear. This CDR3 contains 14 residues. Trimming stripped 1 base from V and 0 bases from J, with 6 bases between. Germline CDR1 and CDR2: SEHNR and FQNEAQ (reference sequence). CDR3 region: CASSLGGPNYGYTF. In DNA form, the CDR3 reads TGTGCCAGCAGCTTAGGCGGCCCTAACTATGGCTACACCTTC. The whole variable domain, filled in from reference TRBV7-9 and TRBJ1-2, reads DTGVSQNPRHKITKRGQNVTFRCDPISEHNRLYWYRQTLGQGPEFLTYFQNEAQLEKSRLLSDRFSAERPKGSFSTLEIQRTEQGDSAMYLCASSLGGPNYGYTFGSGTRLTVV.

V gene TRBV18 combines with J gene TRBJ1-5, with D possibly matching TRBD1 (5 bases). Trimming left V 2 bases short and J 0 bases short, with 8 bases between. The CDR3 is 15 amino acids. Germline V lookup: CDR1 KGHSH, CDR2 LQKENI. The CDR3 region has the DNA TGTGCCAGCTCACCAGAGGGGAATAGCAATCAGCCCCAGCATTTT. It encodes CASSPEGNSNQPQHF.

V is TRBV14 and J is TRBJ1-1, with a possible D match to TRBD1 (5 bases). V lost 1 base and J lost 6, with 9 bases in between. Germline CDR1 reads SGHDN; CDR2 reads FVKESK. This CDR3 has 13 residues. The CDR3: CASSQVWDAEAFF. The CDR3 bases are TGTGCCAGCAGCCAAGTCTGGGACGCTGAAGCTTTCTTT.

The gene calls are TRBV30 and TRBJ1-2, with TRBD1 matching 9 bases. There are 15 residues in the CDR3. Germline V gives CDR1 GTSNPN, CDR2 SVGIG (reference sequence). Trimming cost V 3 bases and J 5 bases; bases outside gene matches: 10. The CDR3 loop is CAWRETGGSQYGYTF. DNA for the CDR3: TGTGCCTGGAGGGAGACAGGGGGAAGTCAATATGGCTACACCTTC. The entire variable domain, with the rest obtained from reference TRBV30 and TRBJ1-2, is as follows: SQTIHQWPATLVQPVGSPLSLECTVEGTSNPNLYWYRQAAGRGLQLLFYSVGIGQISSEVPQNLSASRPQDRQFILSSKKLLLSDSGFYLCAWRETGGSQYGYTFGSGTRLTVV.

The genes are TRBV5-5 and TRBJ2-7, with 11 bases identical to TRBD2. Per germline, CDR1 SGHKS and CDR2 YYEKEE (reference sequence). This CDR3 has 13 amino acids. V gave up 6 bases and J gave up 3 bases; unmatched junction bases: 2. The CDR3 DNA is TGTGCCAGCAATGGACTAGCGGGCTACGAGCAGTACTTC. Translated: CASNGLAGYEQYF.

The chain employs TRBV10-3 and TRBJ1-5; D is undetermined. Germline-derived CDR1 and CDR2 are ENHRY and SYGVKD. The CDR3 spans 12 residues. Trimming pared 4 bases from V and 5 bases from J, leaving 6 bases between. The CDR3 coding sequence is TGTGCCATCAGTGGGATAGATCAGCCCCAGCATTTT. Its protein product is CAISGIDQPQHF.

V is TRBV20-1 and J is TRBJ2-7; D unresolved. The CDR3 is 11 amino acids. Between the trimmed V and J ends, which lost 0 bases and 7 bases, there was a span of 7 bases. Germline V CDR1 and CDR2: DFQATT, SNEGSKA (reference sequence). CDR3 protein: CSARDREEQYF. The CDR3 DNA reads TGCAGTGCTAGAGATCGAGAAGAGCAGTACTTC.

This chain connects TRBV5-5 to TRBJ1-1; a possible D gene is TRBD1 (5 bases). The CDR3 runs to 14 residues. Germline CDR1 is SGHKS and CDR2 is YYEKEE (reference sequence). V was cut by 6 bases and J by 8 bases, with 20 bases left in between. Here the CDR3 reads CASTVYSQGVEAFF. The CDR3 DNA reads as TGTGCCAGCACTGTATATTCGCAGGGCGTGGAAGCTTTCTTT.